This section outlines one T cell receptor beta chain sequence together with its context. This table comes from immunoSEQ multiplex PCR, and its TCRdb copy is limited to in-frame clones, with some not included. The data hold 70,000 to 95,000 clones, with 70% to 85% observed a single time. This sample stems from a study of blood T cell repertoires in COVID-19. Study-wide background: Donors in the United States, Italy and Spain gave samples during acute or convalescent COVID-19.

Germline lookup yields CDR1 MNHNS and CDR2 SASEGT. With 1 base removed from V and 1 base from J, the gap between germline ends came to 13 bases. CDR3 length equals 17 residues. The source is a human donor in a cohort sampled during active COVID-19. Sequenced: peripheral blood. The V call is TRBV6-1, the J call TRBJ2-2; no clear D. The CDR3 DNA reads as TGTGCCAGCAGTGAAGGAACAGCTCTATTGAACACCGGGGAGCTGTTTTTT. This gives the protein CASSEGTALLNTGELFF.